The 21 T cell receptor beta chains in this list originate from one sample, sequenced in a study of OX40 agonist ivuxolimab in advanced cancers. The repertoire was sequenced with immunoSEQ multiplex PCR; TCRdb's copy has only in-frame clones and lacks some. The data show 60,000 to 90,000 clones, around 86% seen once. This specimen was CD4+ or CD8+ T cells sorted from blood, taken in a trial of the OX40 agonist ivuxolimab. Receptors were obtained from an adult with an advanced solid tumor such as melanoma, head and neck, liver or kidney cancer.

This clone was picked up one time. The chain combines TRBV5-1 with TRBJ1-6; the D gene is possibly TRBD1 (5 bases). The CDR3 is 14 residues long. V lost 2 bases, J lost 7 bases, and 10 bases lay in between. Germline V gene lookup returns CDR1 SGHRS and CDR2 YFSETQ. In DNA, the CDR3 is TGCGCCAGCAGCTTCCAGGGAGGAAATTCACCCCTCCACTTT. It translates to CASSFQGGNSPLHF.

A remark on this clone: This sample includes further DNA sequences coding for the same CDR3. This chain links TRBV6-5 with TRBJ1-1; D remains unclear. In germline, CDR1 is MNHEY, CDR2 SVGAGI. V lost 0 bases and J lost 1, with 6 bases in between. CDR3 length: 14 amino acids. The CDR3 DNA reads TGTGCCAGCAGTTACTCGACGGGGAACACTGAAGCTTTCTTT. Its protein product is CASSYSTGNTEAFF.

The chain joins TRBV30 to TRBJ2-3, with unresolved D. The CDR3 runs 12 residues. Trimming pared 6 bases from V and 1 base from J, leaving 8 bases between. Germline lookup yields CDR1 GTSNPN and CDR2 SVGIG (reference sequence). CDR3 protein: CACIFGTDTQYF. The CDR3 region has the DNA TGTGCCTGCATCTTTGGCACAGATACGCAGTATTTT.

The chain combines TRBV7-9 with TRBJ2-2; the D gene is possibly TRBD2 (6 bases). Trimming took off 3 bases at V and 5 bases at J, with 10 bases between the two ends. CDR1 and CDR2 (germline): SEHNR, FQNEAQ (reference sequence). The CDR3 spans 14 residues. CDR3: CASSFGGGTGELFF. For the CDR3, the DNA is TGTGCCAGCAGCTTCGGGGGAGGAACCGGGGAGCTGTTTTTT.

The chain links TRBV28 to TRBJ1-5, with a possible D match to TRBD1 (6 bases). Trimming cost V 6 bases and J 0 bases, with 12 bases left between them. The CDR3 covers 15 residues. From germline, CDR1 is MDHEN and CDR2 SYDVKM. CDR3 nucleotide sequence: TGTGCCAGCAGGCAGACAGGATCTAGCAATCAGCCCCAGCATTTT. Its translation is CASRQTGSSNQPQHF. Full variable domain (rest looked up from reference TRBV28 and TRBJ1-5): DVKVTQSSRYLVKRTGEKVFLECVQDMDHENMFWYRQDPGLGLRLIYFSYDVKMKEKGDIPEGYSVSREKKERFSLILESASTNQTSMYLCASRQTGSSNQPQHFGDGTRLSIL.

On this clone itself: An end of the junction does not agree with germline; a read error may underlie this. The chain combines TRBV7-7 with TRBJ2-3; 8 bases are shared with TRBD2. Germline CDR1 reads SSHAT; CDR2 reads FNYEAQ (reference sequence). The CDR3 extends over 15 amino acids. The CDR3 coding sequence is TGTGCTAGCAGCTTACGGGGGGGGTCCGCAGATACGCAGTATTTT. As protein: CASSLRGGSADTQYF.

The genes are TRBV7-2 and TRBJ2-7, with a tentative D call TRBD2 (7 bases). The germline V and J ends were trimmed by 5 bases and 3 bases, with 17 bases remaining between them. The CDR3 has 15 residues. Germline CDR1 reads SGHTA; CDR2 reads FQGNSA. CDR3 amino acids: CASSKKGEGRYEQYF. DNA for the CDR3: TGTGCCAGCAGCAAGAAGGGGGAGGGCCGCTACGAGCAGTACTTC.

Details on this clone: Other DNA sequences from this sample encode an identical CDR3 as well. The chain combines TRBV18 with TRBJ1-2; TRBD1 might be the D (5 bases). Germline V gene data show CDR1 as KGHSH and CDR2 as LQKENI. CDR3 length: 16 residues. Trimming left V 3 bases short and J 0 bases short, with 14 bases between. Written as DNA, the CDR3 is TGTGCCAGCTCACCTTGGGACGTTTCCCCTAACTATGGCTACACCTTC. Translating gives CASSPWDVSPNYGYTF. Drawing the rest from reference TRBV18 and TRBJ1-2, the complete variable domain is NAGVMQNPRHLVRRRGQEARLRCSPMKGHSHVYWYRQLPEEGLKFMVYLQKENIIDESGMPKERFSAEFPKEGPSILRIQQVVRGDSAAYFCASSPWDVSPNYGYTFGSGTRLTVV.

J is TRBJ1-5 and V is TRBV7-2; a weak D match, TRBD1 (6 bases). Germline CDR1 SGHTA, CDR2 FQGNSA. Trimming took off 4 bases at V and 5 bases at J, with 15 bases between the two ends. This CDR3 contains 15 residues. CDR3 in DNA: TGTGCCAGCAGCTCCAGGGGTCGTGAGGATCAGCCCCAGCATTTT. Translated: CASSSRGREDQPQHF.

V usage is TRBV5-6 and J usage is TRBJ1-2; tentatively, D is TRBD1 (6 bases). Trimming left V 1 base short and J 7 bases short, with 11 bases between. This CDR3 comprises 13 residues. Germline values: CDR1 SGHDT, CDR2 YYEEEE. For the CDR3, the DNA is TGTGCCAGCAGCTTGTTGCTGGGGGCTGGCTACACCTTC. Translated, it gives CASSLLLGAGYTF.

The chain couples TRBV19 to TRBJ1-2; D remains ambiguous. The germline V gene encodes CDR1 LNHDA and CDR2 SQIVND (reference sequence). V gave up 4 bases and J gave up 3 bases, with 9 bases separating them. The CDR3 runs to 13 residues. CDR3 loop: CASSNRPDYGYTF. The CDR3 bases are TGTGCCAGTAGTAATCGTCCGGACTATGGCTACACCTTC.

The chain recombines TRBV7-2 with TRBJ1-2; 12 positions match TRBD1. This CDR3 comprises 12 residues. V lost 6 bases, J lost 8 bases, and 1 base stayed unmatched. Germline V gene lookup returns CDR1 SGHTA and CDR2 FQGNSA. The CDR3 sequence: CASRGTGGGYTF. CDR3 DNA: TGTGCCAGCAGAGGGACAGGGGGCGGCTACACCTTC.

This clone was seen only once. This chain links TRBV6-5 with TRBJ1-2, with D hard to call. Germline V gives CDR1 MNHEY, CDR2 SVGAGI. Trimming took off 7 bases at V and 4 bases at J, with 10 bases between the two ends. This CDR3 is built from 12 residues. CDR3 loop: CASTEGAYGYTF. The CDR3 DNA reads TGTGCCAGCACCGAAGGAGCCTATGGCTACACCTTC.

This sequence joins TRBV7-2 and TRBJ2-7, with D maybe TRBD2 (5 bases). V lost 4 bases to trimming and J lost 4 bases, with 11 bases between them. The CDR3 length is 13 residues. CDR1 and CDR2 (germline): SGHTA, FQGNSA. This CDR3 is CASSSTTSYEQYF. CDR3 coding DNA: TGTGCCAGCAGCTCTACTACTAGTTACGAGCAGTACTTC.

The CDR3 loop reads CASSRVREQYF. DNA of the CDR3: TGTGCCAGCAGCCGCGTGCGCGAGCAGTACTTC. This sequence joins TRBV28 and TRBJ2-7; D call uncertain. Germline V gene data show CDR1 as MDHEN and CDR2 as SYDVKM. The germline V and J ends were trimmed by 6 bases and 6 bases, with 9 bases remaining between them. This CDR3 has 11 residues.

J is TRBJ1-1 and V is TRBV14; D might be TRBD1 (6 bases). Deletions cut 3 bases from V and 1 base from J, with 6 bases between. This CDR3 has 13 amino acids. Germline loops: CDR1 SGHDN, CDR2 FVKESK. The chain's CDR3 is CASSQDRNTEAFF. As DNA, the CDR3 is TGTGCCAGCAGCCAGGACAGGAACACTGAAGCTTTCTTT.

The DNA of the CDR3 is TGTGCCAGCAGTCCTTATGGGGAGGAGAGCTATGGCTACACCTTC. It is translated as CASSPYGEESYGYTF. The chain employs TRBV6-4 and TRBJ1-2; D gene unclear. From germline, CDR1 is MRHNA and CDR2 SNTAGT. Deletions cut 5 bases from V and 4 bases from J, with 17 bases between. This CDR3 region has 15 residues.

This clone appeared a few times. This sequence joins TRBV7-6 and TRBJ1-2; D is ambiguous. The CDR3 is 15 residues long. V was clipped by 4 bases and J by 7 bases, with 19 bases between them. CDR1 is SGHVS, CDR2 FNYEAQ, per germline. The chain's CDR3 is CASSSQAGRGGGYTF. Written as DNA, the CDR3 is TGTGCCAGCAGCTCTCAGGCTGGGCGAGGCGGTGGCTACACCTTC. Looking up the rest from reference TRBV7-6 and TRBJ1-2 gives the full variable domain: GAGVSQSPRYKVTKRGQDVALRCDPISGHVSLYWYRQALGQGPEFLTYFNYEAQQDKSGLPNDRFSAERPEGSISTLTIQRTEQRDSAMYRCASSSQAGRGGGYTFGSGTRLTVV.

This sequence joins TRBV7-2 and TRBJ1-6, with D maybe TRBD1 (6 bases). Deletions cut 4 bases from V and 0 bases from J, with 16 bases between. Germline lookup yields CDR1 SGHTA and CDR2 FQGNSA. The CDR3 contains 18 residues. The CDR3 loop is CASSSRQERSSYNSPLHF. In nucleotides, the CDR3 is TGTGCCAGCAGCTCTAGACAGGAGCGAAGCTCCTATAATTCACCCCTCCACTTT. The full variable domain, rest sourced from reference TRBV7-2 and TRBJ1-6, is GAGVSQSPSNKVTEKGKDVELRCDPISGHTALYWYRQSLGQGLEFLIYFQGNSAPDKSGLPSDRFSAERTGGSVSTLTIQRTQQEDSAVYLCASSSRQERSSYNSPLHFGNGTRLTVT.

The chain recombines TRBV9 with TRBJ2-3; 10 nucleotides agree with TRBD2. V was pared by 0 bases and J by 4 bases, with 2 bases of the junction left unmatched. This CDR3 comprises 15 residues. Germline CDR1 SGDLS, CDR2 YYNGEE. The DNA for the CDR3 is TGTGCCAGCAGCGTAGGTCTAGCGGGAGCAGATACGCAGTATTTT. This gives the protein CASSVGLAGADTQYF.

The CDR3 here is CASSFEGVGTGELFF. In DNA form, the CDR3 reads TGTGCCAGCAGCTTTGAGGGAGTGGGGACCGGGGAGCTGTTTTTT. The rearrangement uses TRBV7-3 and TRBJ2-2, with D possibly being TRBD2 (5 bases). V was shortened by 3 bases and J by 5 bases, with 13 bases between the two germline ends. CDR1 is SGHTA, CDR2 FQGTGA, per germline. The length of the CDR3 is 15 residues.